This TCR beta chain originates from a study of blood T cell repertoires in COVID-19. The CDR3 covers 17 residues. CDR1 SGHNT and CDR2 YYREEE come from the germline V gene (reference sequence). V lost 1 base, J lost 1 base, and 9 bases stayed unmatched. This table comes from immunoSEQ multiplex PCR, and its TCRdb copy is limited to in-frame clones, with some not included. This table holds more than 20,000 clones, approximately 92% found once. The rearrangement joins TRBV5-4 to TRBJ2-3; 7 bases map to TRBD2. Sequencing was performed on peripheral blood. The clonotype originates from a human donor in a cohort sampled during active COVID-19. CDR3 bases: TGTGCCAGCAGCTTGAGGGCTAGCGGTACGGGCACAGATACGCAGTATTTT. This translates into CASSLRASGTGTDTQYF.